Shown below are 20 T cell receptor beta chains from a single sample sequenced in a study of blood T cell repertoires in COVID-19. The protocol was immunoSEQ multiplex PCR, while the TCRdb copy is restricted to in-frame clones and leaves out a portion. The data show roughly 64,000 clones, 65% to 90% seen once. Sequencing was carried out using peripheral blood. Every receptor here comes from a middle-aged man with active COVID-19.

The V gene is TRBV7-9, the J gene TRBJ2-5; 13 bases are a match to TRBD2. This CDR3 contains 17 residues. The V gene end was trimmed by 1 base and the J gene end by 2 bases; junction bases not matched to a gene: 4. Germline CDR1 is SEHNR and CDR2 is FQNEAQ (reference sequence). CDR3 amino acids: CASSLGLAGGLQETQYF. In nucleotides, the CDR3 is TGTGCCAGCAGCTTAGGACTAGCGGGGGGCCTTCAAGAGACCCAGTACTTC.

V is TRBV4-2 and J is TRBJ2-7, with 10 bases aligning to TRBD2. The junction had 6 bases not matched to a gene; V was cut back by 0 bases and J by 7 bases. Germline CDR1 reads LGHNA; CDR2 reads YNFKEQ. CDR3 length: 15 amino acids. DNA for the CDR3: TGTGCCAGCAGCCAAGAGCTGAGCGGGAGGGGGGAGCAGTACTTC. Translation: CASSQELSGRGEQYF.

This chain uses TRBV6-5 with TRBJ1-6; D unresolved. V lost 8 bases and J lost 8, with 13 bases in between. This CDR3 is built from 13 residues. Germline V gives CDR1 MNHEY, CDR2 SVGAGI. CDR3 DNA sequence: TGTGCCAGCGCTCTCCGGGAGGATTCACCCCTCCACTTT. It translates to CASALREDSPLHF.

V is TRBV5-1 and J is TRBJ2-5, with D maybe TRBD1 (6 bases). V lost 0 bases to trimming and J lost 5 bases, with 17 bases between them. The CDR3 runs to 16 residues. Germline-derived CDR1 and CDR2 are SGHRS and YFSETQ. The CDR3 reads CASSLGPTGTGETQYF. The CDR3 DNA sequence: TGCGCCAGCAGCTTGGGTCCCACAGGGACGGGTGAGACCCAGTACTTC.

The V call is TRBV19, the J call TRBJ2-5; 11 positions match TRBD1. This CDR3 is built from 15 residues. Unmatched junction bases numbered 9, after V lost 7 bases and J lost 5 bases. CDR1 and CDR2 (germline): LNHDA, SQIVND (reference sequence). The CDR3 spells CASTTRDRGRETQYF. The CDR3 DNA reads as TGTGCCAGTACGACCCGGGACAGGGGGAGGGAGACCCAGTACTTC.

The chain recombines TRBV11-2 with TRBJ1-2; possibly TRBD1 for D (6 bases). This CDR3 spans 16 amino acids. Per germline, CDR1 SGHAT and CDR2 FQNNGV. Trimming removed 4 bases at V and 0 bases at J, with 15 bases between. The DNA of the CDR3 is TGTGCCAGCAGCTCACCCGGCCGACAGGCTAACTATGGCTACACCTTC. Translating gives CASSSPGRQANYGYTF.

J is TRBJ2-7 and V is TRBV9; D is undetermined. Germline V gives CDR1 SGDLS, CDR2 YYNGEE. The CDR3 has 14 residues. Trimming removed 4 bases at V and 0 bases at J, with 11 bases between. The DNA for the CDR3 is TGTGCCAGCAGCCCAGAGGTCTTCTCCTACGAGCAGTACTTC. It codes for CASSPEVFSYEQYF.

The J gene is TRBJ2-1, the V gene TRBV6-1; possibly TRBD2 for D (6 bases). V shed 4 bases and J shed 2 bases, with 15 bases lying between them. The CDR3 length is 16 residues. The V gene's germline CDR1 is MNHNS and CDR2 SASEGT. In DNA form, the CDR3 reads TGTGCCAGCAGTGCTTACACTAGCCCCCCCTACAATGAGCAGTTCTTC. Amino acid sequence: CASSAYTSPPYNEQFF.

This sequence joins TRBV6-2 or TRBV6-3 and TRBJ2-1; maybe TRBD2 (6 bases). The ends were cut back, 2 bases at V and 7 bases at J, with 15 bases in the middle. The CDR3 totals 15 residues. Per the germline V gene, CDR1 is MNHEY and CDR2 is SVGEGT. CDR3 loop: CASSYGTGVGNEQFF. CDR3 in DNA: TGTGCCAGCAGTTACGGGACGGGAGTAGGGAATGAGCAGTTCTTC.

V gene TRBV4-1 combines with J gene TRBJ1-2; D might be TRBD1 (5 bases). The CDR3 totals 17 residues. Deletions cut 1 base from V and 1 base from J, with 16 bases between. The germline V gene encodes CDR1 MGHRA and CDR2 YSYEKL. CDR3 nucleotide sequence: TGCGCCAGCAGCCAAGGAGCCAGAAGGGGTGATAACTATGGCTACACCTTC. The encoded protein is CASSQGARRGDNYGYTF.

This chain uses TRBV10-3 with TRBJ2-5, with D perhaps TRBD1 (5 bases). Germline V gene data show CDR1 as ENHRY and CDR2 as SYGVKD. The CDR3 spans 12 residues. V dropped 9 bases and J dropped 2 bases, with 10 bases sitting between them. CDR3 in amino acids: CAIGRVQETQYF. The CDR3 DNA is TGTGCCATTGGCAGGGTTCAAGAGACCCAGTACTTC.

The sample holds a few counts of this clone. The chain couples TRBV9 to TRBJ1-2; weak D call: TRBD1 (5 bases). This CDR3 region has 15 residues. Trimming took 0 bases from V and 2 from J, leaving 11 bases between them. Germline assignment: CDR1 SGDLS and CDR2 YYNGEE. CDR3 protein: CASSVEGALNYGYTF. The CDR3 DNA reads TGTGCCAGCAGCGTAGAAGGGGCTCTGAACTATGGCTACACCTTC.

The V gene is TRBV7-2, the J gene TRBJ1-2, with a tentative D call TRBD1 (5 bases). Trimming took 5 bases from V and 2 from J, leaving 12 bases between them. Per germline, CDR1 SGHTA and CDR2 FQGNSA. This CDR3 is 14 amino acids long. The CDR3 DNA reads TGTGCCAGCAGCCTACGGACAAGGAACTATGGCTACACCTTC. It yields the protein CASSLRTRNYGYTF.

The V and J genes are TRBV6-5 and TRBJ2-1; 11 nucleotides align to TRBD2. The germline gives CDR1 MNHEY, CDR2 SVGAGI. The V and J ends lost 5 bases and 2 bases, in that order; junction bases with no gene match: 2. This CDR3 region has 15 residues. The CDR3: CASSLSGRAYNEQFF. CDR3 sequence (DNA): TGTGCCAGCAGTCTTAGCGGGAGGGCCTACAATGAGCAGTTCTTC.

The rearrangement links TRBV7-8 to TRBJ2-5; the match to TRBD1 covers 9 bases. The germline CDR1 and CDR2 sequences are SGHVS and FQNEAQ. The CDR3 has 15 residues. V shed 5 bases, J shed 3 bases, and the junction held 7 bases outside the gene matches. The DNA of the CDR3 is TGTGCCAGCAGCCCGCACAGGGGGCGCGAAGAGACCCAGTACTTC. The encoded protein is CASSPHRGREETQYF. The whole variable domain, remainder taken from reference TRBV7-8 and TRBJ2-5, is GAGVSQSPRYKVAKRGQDVALRCDPISGHVSLFWYQQALGQGPEFLTYFQNEAQLDKSGLPSDRFFAERPEGSVSTLKIQRTQQEDSAVYLCASSPHRGREETQYFGPGTRLLVL.

This clone has just one count. The chain combines TRBV5-1 with TRBJ1-1; the match to TRBD1 covers 9 bases. This CDR3 spans 16 amino acids. Germline trimming cut 9 bases from V and 5 bases from J; bases unmatched to any gene: 17. Germline V gene sequence: CDR1 SGHRS, CDR2 YFSETQ. The CDR3 here is CATKSSYRGRGTEAFF. The CDR3 DNA reads TGCGCCACCAAGTCCTCTTACAGGGGGCGCGGGACTGAAGCTTTCTTT.

The chain employs TRBV11-2 and TRBJ1-3; D gene ambiguous. From germline, CDR1 is SGHAT and CDR2 FQNNGV. V lost 5 bases and J lost 1, with 9 bases in between. The CDR3 length is 14 residues. The CDR3 here is CASSQGVSGNTIYF. In DNA form, the CDR3 reads TGTGCCAGCAGCCAAGGAGTTTCTGGAAACACCATATATTTT.

The chain is built from TRBV2 and TRBJ1-6; 8 bases are shared with TRBD1. The V gene end was trimmed by 1 base and the J gene end by 7 bases; junction bases not matched to a gene: 3. CDR1 and CDR2 from the germline V gene are SNHLY and FYNNEI. The length of the CDR3 is 15 residues. The CDR3 sequence is CASSEDQGANSPLHF. CDR3 DNA sequence: TGTGCCAGCAGTGAAGATCAGGGGGCGAATTCACCCCTCCACTTT.

The chain employs TRBV27 and TRBJ2-1, with 12 bases matching TRBD2. V shed 7 bases, J shed 7 bases, and the junction held 14 bases outside the gene matches. Germline values: CDR1 MNHEY, CDR2 SMNVEV (reference sequence). The CDR3 extends over 17 amino acids. The CDR3 DNA reads TGTGCCAGCACCCGCGGACTAGCGGGGCCCGGGGGGAATGAGCAGTTCTTC. Encoded protein: CASTRGLAGPGGNEQFF.

As DNA, the CDR3 is TGTGCCTCCCCCCCAAAAAGGGGTGAGACCCAGTACTTC. This encodes CASPPKRGETQYF. The chain combines TRBV30 with TRBJ2-5, with a weak D call TRBD1 (5 bases). Germline values: CDR1 GTSNPN, CDR2 SVGIG (reference sequence). Trimming left V 7 bases short and J 5 bases short, with 17 bases between. The CDR3 consists of 13 residues.